This paragraph reports one T cell receptor beta chain. Its antigen is still unknown. All the people who gave samples were healthy bone marrow donors. Use of 60 Vbeta and 13 Jbeta primers characterized the PCR. Per the original data handling: Unique TCR beta chains numbered around 80 million in a later analysis, with roughly 10 million shared. The method was immunoSEQ multiplex PCR; TCRdb's version includes in-frame clones alone and lacks a portion of them. V, J and clone size are taken as reported in that table, and D and trimming were inferred from the DNA itself. The clone table shows about 200,000 clones, with the ten largest holding roughly 1.2%. This CDR3 comprises 15 residues. The germline gives CDR1 SEHNR, CDR2 FQNEAQ (reference sequence). The J segment lost 1 base and the V segment lost 5 bases, leaving 5 bases of the junction unmatched. This specimen belongs to a study of cytomegalovirus exposure and HLA in healthy donors. Whole-study findings and limits: A later analysis reportedly found fewer N-insertions in an Asian-associated ancestry cluster than the approximately 730-donor mean. Among TCR sequences, most were rare, though some public TCRs appeared in many donors.

What was sequenced was PBMCs. The receptor comes from a girl aged 2 to 10 in good health and CMV-seropositive. The rearrangement links TRBV7-9 to TRBJ1-1; TRBD1 aligns across 9 bases. CDR3: CASSPGTGPNTEAFF. The DNA of the CDR3 is TGTGCCAGCAGCCCGGGGACAGGGCCGAACACTGAAGCTTTCTTT.